The rows below give T cell receptor beta chains drawn from one sample of a study of T cells in Graves' hyperthyroidism and ophthalmopathy. One entry per CDR3 protein, called by TCRdb with MiXCR from the multiplex PCR reads. The sample shows 550,000 to 600,000 distinct CDR3 sequences, over 15% of them seen only once. Sequencing was carried out using blood. Source of these receptors: a woman aged 18-30 years with Graves' hyperthyroidism. Each CDR3 is given with its conserved first and last residue.

J | V | CDR3
TRBJ2-1 | TRBV10-3 | CAISDSAIYNEQFF
TRBJ2-1 | TRBV5-1 | CASSFGGTNEQFF
TRBJ1-2 | TRBV5-1 | CASSLTGTATESGGYTF
TRBJ2-2 | TRBV15 | CTTEMGSRTGELFF
TRBJ1-1 | TRBV6-1 | CASSEDRGNTEAFF
TRBJ2-2 | TRBV11-3 | CASSFDTGELFF
TRBJ2-7 | TRBV20-1 | CSARAGYEQYF
TRBJ2-2 | TRBV6-2/TRBV6-3 | CASSYSGMVTGELFF
TRBJ2-1 | TRBV2 | CASSFDRSSYNEQFF
TRBJ1-4 | TRBV7-2 | CASSLGGGAYNEKLFF
TRBJ2-1 | TRBV5-1 | CASSLRQGATYNEQFF
TRBJ2-1 | TRBV20-1 | CSAREPGLAGEQFF
TRBJ2-5 | TRBV18 | CASSSSGTVQETQYF
TRBJ2-1 | TRBV5-1 | CASSSRAVRDEQFF